This TCR beta chain was sequenced during a study of vaccination effects on CD4 cells after COVID-19. Study-wide results and limits: A shortage of convalescent patients and an absence of early post-infection timepoints characterized the study.

Antigen-specific CD4+ T cells were expanded with viral peptide pools in the ViraFEST assay before sequencing. Investigators separated out CD4+ T cells once less than 11 days of culture had passed. All participants had two doses of either the BNT162b2 or mRNA-1273 vaccine. Profiled with immunoSEQ multiplex PCR; TCRdb holds only in-frame clones, not every one. The sample gives roughly 70,000 clones, just under 75% of which show up once; around 1.5% is in the top ten. The germline V and J ends were trimmed by 5 bases and 4 bases, with 11 bases remaining between them. Germline CDR1 KGHDR, CDR2 SFDVKD. The CDR3 extends over 13 amino acids. Concerning this clone: Its matching antigen is unknown.

The sequencing used CD4+ T cells from PBMCs cultured with HCoV-229E spike peptides, collected after COVID-19 vaccination. The chain carries TRBV24-1 and TRBJ2-7; tentative D call: TRBD2 (5 bases). This TCR derives from a human donor who received a COVID-19 vaccine. The CDR3 DNA is TGTGCCACCAGTGGGACCCGGGAATACGAGCAGTACGTC. This translates into CATSGTREYEQYV.